The 23 T cell receptor beta chains below were found in one sample sequenced in a study of T cell changes during pregnancy in multiple sclerosis. Generated by immunoSEQ multiplex PCR, the TCRdb table keeps only in-frame clones and is missing some. Counted here are about 94,000 clones, 94% occurring once; the ten biggest clones make up around 0.86%. Sequenced material: peripheral blood, taken in the third trimester of pregnancy. These receptors all stem from a female donor with multiple sclerosis, enrolled in a pregnancy study.

The chain links TRBV19 to TRBJ2-1; 11 positions agree with TRBD2. Trimming cost V 7 bases and J 3 bases; bases outside gene matches: 14. Germline V gene lookup returns CDR1 LNHDA and CDR2 SQIVND (reference sequence). The CDR3 consists of 18 residues. This CDR3 is CASTTGLAGGLYYNEQFF. For the CDR3, the DNA is TGTGCCAGTACCACAGGGCTAGCGGGAGGCCTTTACTACAATGAGCAGTTCTTC.

This chain links TRBV10-3 with TRBJ2-7; D call uncertain. The CDR3 length is 13 residues. Germline values: CDR1 ENHRY, CDR2 SYGVKD. V was pared by 4 bases and J by 2 bases, with 9 bases between. The CDR3 loop is CAISGDTTYEQYF. The CDR3, as DNA: TGTGCCATCAGTGGCGACACCACCTACGAGCAGTACTTC.

V is TRBV7-9 and J is TRBJ2-1; 9 nucleotides align to TRBD2. CDR1 and CDR2 from the germline V gene are SEHNR and FQNEAQ (reference sequence). This CDR3 spans 16 amino acids. The V segment lost 4 bases and the J segment 5 bases; nucleotides outside the gene matches: 9. The chain's CDR3 is CASSWRLAGLNNEQFF. For the CDR3, the DNA is TGTGCCAGCAGCTGGCGCCTAGCGGGATTAAACAATGAGCAGTTCTTC.

The chain couples TRBV9 to TRBJ1-1; D call uncertain. Germline CDR1 SGDLS, CDR2 YYNGEE. This CDR3 contains 15 residues. Trimming removed 2 bases from V and 0 bases from J, with 11 bases in between. The CDR3 region is CASSVTGGVNTEAFF. As DNA, the CDR3 is TGTGCCAGCAGCGTCACGGGCGGGGTGAACACTGAAGCTTTCTTT.

The chain is built from TRBV9 and TRBJ2-7; D call uncertain. Between the trimmed V and J ends, which lost 0 bases and 3 bases, there was a span of 16 bases. From germline, CDR1 is SGDLS and CDR2 YYNGEE. CDR3 length: 16 residues. As DNA, the CDR3 is TGTGCCAGCAGCGTAGGGAAGCCGACATCAGTCTACGAGCAGTACTTC. Translated: CASSVGKPTSVYEQYF.

The CDR3 coding sequence is TGTGCCAGCAGTCCGCGAACGGGAAGATACGACAATGAGCAGTTCTTC. Amino acid sequence: CASSPRTGRYDNEQFF. The rearrangement joins TRBV6-6 to TRBJ2-1; D possibly corresponds to TRBD2 (5 bases). The length of the CDR3 is 16 residues. Trimming cost V 5 bases and J 5 bases, with 19 bases left between them. Germline CDR1 MNHNY, CDR2 SVGAGI (reference sequence).

The chain has TRBV5-6 and TRBJ2-1, with 8 bases fitting TRBD2. The CDR3 covers 16 residues. Germline-derived CDR1 and CDR2 are SGHDT and YYEEEE. Unmatched junction bases numbered 16, after V lost 4 bases and J lost 10 bases. The CDR3 coding sequence is TGTGCCAGCAGCACCTCCGGGACTAGTGGACTCCGCGAGCAGTTCTTC. Translated: CASSTSGTSGLREQFF.

The chain has TRBV25-1 and TRBJ2-7, with 8 bases fitting TRBD1. CDR1 and CDR2 from the germline V gene are MGHDK and SYGVNS. The CDR3 is made up of 12 amino acids. V shed 4 bases and J 4 bases; nucleotides not matched to a gene: 0. This chain's CDR3 is CASSGTGYEQYF. For the CDR3, the DNA is TGTGCCAGCAGTGGGACAGGGTACGAGCAGTACTTC.

This rearrangement joins TRBV9 to TRBJ2-7; the D gene is possibly TRBD1 (5 bases). CDR3 length: 13 amino acids. Trimming took off 3 bases at V and 5 bases at J, with 12 bases between the two ends. Germline values: CDR1 SGDLS, CDR2 YYNGEE. The DNA for the CDR3 is TGTGCCAGCAGCGCGGTCCTCAGGGACGAGCAGTACTTC. The encoded protein is CASSAVLRDEQYF.

The chain couples TRBV5-1 to TRBJ1-3; TRBD1 aligns across 8 bases. The junction had 3 bases not matched to a gene; V was cut back by 3 bases and J by 4 bases. Germline CDR1 SGHRS, CDR2 YFSETQ. The CDR3 has 14 amino acids. CDR3 loop: CASSSGQAGNTIYF. The DNA of the CDR3 is TGCGCCAGCAGCTCGGGACAGGCCGGAAACACCATATATTTT.

The gene calls are TRBV5-1 and TRBJ2-1, with TRBD1 matching over 7 bases. Trimming cost V 2 bases and J 10 bases; bases outside gene matches: 6. Looked up from germline, CDR1 is SGHRS and CDR2 is YFSETQ. The CDR3 covers 13 residues. CDR3 coding DNA: TGCGCCAGCAGCTTAAACAGGGGATGGGAGCAGTTCTTC. Residues: CASSLNRGWEQFF.

V and J are TRBV27 and TRBJ2-7; TRBD2 is a possible D gene (6 bases). CDR1 and CDR2 (germline): MNHEY, SMNVEV (reference sequence). V gave up 5 bases and J gave up 0 bases, with 11 bases separating them. The length of the CDR3 is 14 residues. The CDR3 nucleotides read TGTGCCAGCAGTCCGATGGGGGGCTCCTACGAGCAGTACTTC. This codes for CASSPMGGSYEQYF.

Only a few counts were recorded for this clone. V is TRBV10-1 and J is TRBJ1-1, with 7 bases lining up with TRBD1. The CDR3 extends over 13 amino acids. The J segment lost 11 bases and the V segment lost 2 bases, leaving 8 bases of the junction unmatched. CDR1 is WNHNN and CDR2 is SYGVQD in the germline V gene (reference sequence). CDR3 sequence: CASSELRQGFAFF. The CDR3 DNA follows: TGCGCCAGCAGTGAGCTGAGACAGGGTTTTGCTTTCTTT.

The chain has TRBV2 and TRBJ2-1; a weak D match, TRBD1 (5 bases). Per the germline V gene, CDR1 is SNHLY and CDR2 is FYNNEI. The CDR3 is made up of 12 amino acids. The V end lost 10 bases, the J end lost 6 bases, and 13 bases lay between the germline ends. The CDR3 loop is CATTSQGNEQFF. The CDR3 bases are TGTGCCACTACGAGCCAGGGCAATGAGCAGTTCTTC.

The V gene is TRBV27, the J gene TRBJ1-2; 7 bases match TRBD1. V lost 3 bases to trimming and J lost 5 bases; unmatched junction nucleotides: 3. Germline CDR1 MNHEY, CDR2 SMNVEV (reference sequence). The CDR3 covers 13 residues. CDR3 sequence reads: CASSLGQQYGYTF. The CDR3 DNA follows: TGTGCCAGCAGTTTGGGACAGCAATATGGCTACACCTTC.

The V call is TRBV4-3, the J call TRBJ2-1, with 14 bases aligning to TRBD2. Germline V lookup: CDR1 LGHNA, CDR2 YSLEER. The CDR3 totals 18 residues. V lost 7 bases, J lost 2 bases, and 10 bases stayed unmatched. This CDR3 is CASTEGTSGSRAYNEQFF. CDR3 nucleotide sequence: TGCGCCAGCACCGAAGGGACTAGCGGGAGTAGGGCCTACAATGAGCAGTTCTTC.

This clone turned up a few times. This rearrangement joins TRBV27 to TRBJ1-5, with D uncertain. V lost 5 bases and J lost 0, with 14 bases in between. Germline CDR1 reads MNHEY; CDR2 reads SMNVEV (reference sequence). This CDR3 is built from 16 residues. The CDR3 DNA follows: TGTGCCAGCAGTCCACACACCGGGGATAGCAATCAGCCCCAGCATTTT. This sequence encodes CASSPHTGDSNQPQHF.

The chain carries TRBV10-3 and TRBJ2-3; D not certain. The V gene lost 4 bases and the J gene lost 10 bases, with 9 bases spanning the gap. CDR1 is ENHRY, CDR2 SYGVKD, per germline. The CDR3 covers 11 residues. The CDR3 protein is CAISVASSQYF. The CDR3 bases are TGTGCCATCAGTGTGGCCTCCTCGCAGTATTTT.

This chain connects TRBV5-1 to TRBJ2-1; D may be TRBD1 (6 bases). V was pared by 6 bases and J by 2 bases, with 12 bases between. The V gene's germline CDR1 is SGHRS and CDR2 YFSETQ. CDR3 length: 14 amino acids. The CDR3 loop is CASMGAGPYNEQFF. CDR3 bases: TGCGCCAGCATGGGGGCAGGGCCCTACAATGAGCAGTTCTTC.

The V gene is TRBV30, the J gene TRBJ1-1; D possibly corresponds to TRBD1 (6 bases). The CDR3 totals 15 residues. Trimming pared 3 bases from V and 2 bases from J, leaving 16 bases between. Germline V gives CDR1 GTSNPN, CDR2 SVGIG (reference sequence). In DNA form, the CDR3 reads TGTGCCTGGAGCCCAGGGGAAATTAGTAACACTGAAGCTTTCTTT. It translates to CAWSPGEISNTEAFF.

This chain uses TRBV7-7 with TRBJ2-1, with 7 bases aligning to TRBD2. Trimming took 10 bases from V and 2 from J; bases not matched to a gene: 8. The CDR3 contains 14 residues. Germline CDR1 is SSHAT and CDR2 is FNYEAQ (reference sequence). CDR3 residues: CAIQPAGTYNEQFF. CDR3 nucleotides: TGTGCCATACAACCAGCGGGAACCTACAATGAGCAGTTCTTC.

This chain uses TRBV20-1 with TRBJ2-1; D call uncertain. Germline V CDR1 and CDR2: DFQATT, SNEGSKA (reference sequence). Between the trimmed V and J ends, which lost 3 bases and 10 bases, there was a span of 10 bases. The CDR3 spans 11 residues. CDR3 sequence (DNA): TGCAGTGCTAGTTTGCCCGCGGAGCAGTTCTTC. This translates into CSASLPAEQFF.

The rearrangement links TRBV7-9 to TRBJ1-1; TRBD1 might be the D (6 bases). Germline V gene data show CDR1 as SEHNR and CDR2 as FQNEAQ (reference sequence). V lost 0 bases and J 1 base, leaving 18 bases between the germline ends. The CDR3 has 18 amino acids. In DNA, the CDR3 is TGTGCCAGCAGCTTAGCGGATGTGGACAGCCCGAGGAACACTGAAGCTTTCTTT. Residues: CASSLADVDSPRNTEAFF.